This TCR beta chain stems from a study of cytomegalovirus exposure and HLA in healthy donors. The PCR made use of 60 Vbeta and 13 Jbeta primers. Generated by immunoSEQ multiplex PCR, the TCRdb table keeps only in-frame clones and is missing some. The data show around 210,000 clones, roughly 81% seen once. Concerning this clone itself: What it binds is unknown.

General study points: TCR beta V segments were, for the most part, productive about 87% or about 30% of the time in an earlier analysis. Sequencing likely generated an artifact that appeared as a cluster of highly shared sequence variants. A later analysis reportedly identified an Asian-associated ancestry cluster as carrying fewer N-insertions than the roughly 700-donor mean. The records held CMV serostatus as the only immune exposure information.

The CDR3 sequence is 15 residues long. Germline V gives CDR1 PRHDT, CDR2 FYEKMQ (reference sequence). The V and J ends lost 0 bases and 6 bases respectively, with 12 bases between them. V and J are TRBV13 and TRBJ1-5, with TRBD1 as a possible D gene (5 bases). The TCR comes from a girl aged 2 to 9 in good health and CMV-seronegative. Source material: PBMCs. CDR3 region: CASSLGSGGGQPQHF. The CDR3 nucleotides read TGTGCCAGCAGCTTAGGTTCGGGGGGGGGTCAGCCCCAGCATTTT.